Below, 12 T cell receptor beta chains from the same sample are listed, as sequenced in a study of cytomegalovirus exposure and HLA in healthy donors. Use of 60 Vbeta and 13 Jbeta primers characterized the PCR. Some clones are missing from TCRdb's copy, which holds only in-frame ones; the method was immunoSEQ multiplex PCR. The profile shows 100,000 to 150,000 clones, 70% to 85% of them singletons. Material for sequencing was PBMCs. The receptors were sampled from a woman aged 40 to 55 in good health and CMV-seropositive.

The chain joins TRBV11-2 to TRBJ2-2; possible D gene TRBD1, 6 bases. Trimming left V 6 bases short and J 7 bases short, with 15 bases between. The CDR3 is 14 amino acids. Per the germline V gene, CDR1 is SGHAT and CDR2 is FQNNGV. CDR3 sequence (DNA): TGTGCCAGCAGATTCCCAGGGGTGAACGGGGAGCTGTTTTTT. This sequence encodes CASRFPGVNGELFF.

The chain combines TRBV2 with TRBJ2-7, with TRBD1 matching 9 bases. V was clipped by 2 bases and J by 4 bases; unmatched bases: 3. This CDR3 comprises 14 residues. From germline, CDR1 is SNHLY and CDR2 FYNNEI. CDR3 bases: TGTGCCAGCAGTGAAACAGGGGGCCTATACGAGCAGTACTTC. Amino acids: CASSETGGLYEQYF.

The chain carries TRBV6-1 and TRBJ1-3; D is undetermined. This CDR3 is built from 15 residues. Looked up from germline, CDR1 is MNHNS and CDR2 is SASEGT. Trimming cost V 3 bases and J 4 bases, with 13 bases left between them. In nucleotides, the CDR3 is TGTGCCAGCAGTGAGCAGGTGCGAGAAGGAAACACCATATATTTT. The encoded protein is CASSEQVREGNTIYF.

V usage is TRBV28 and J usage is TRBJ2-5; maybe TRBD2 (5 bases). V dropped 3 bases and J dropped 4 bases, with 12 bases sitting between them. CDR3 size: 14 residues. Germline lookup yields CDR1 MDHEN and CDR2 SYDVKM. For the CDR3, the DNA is TGTGCCAGCAGTTTTACCCTAGCTGGAGAGACCCAGTACTTC. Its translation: CASSFTLAGETQYF.

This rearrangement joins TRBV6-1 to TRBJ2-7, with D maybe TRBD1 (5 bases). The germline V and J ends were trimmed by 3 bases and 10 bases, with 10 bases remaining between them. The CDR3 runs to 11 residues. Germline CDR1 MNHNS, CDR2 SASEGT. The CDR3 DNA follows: TGTGCCAGCAGTGAGCTAGGACACCAGTACTTC. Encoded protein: CASSELGHQYF.

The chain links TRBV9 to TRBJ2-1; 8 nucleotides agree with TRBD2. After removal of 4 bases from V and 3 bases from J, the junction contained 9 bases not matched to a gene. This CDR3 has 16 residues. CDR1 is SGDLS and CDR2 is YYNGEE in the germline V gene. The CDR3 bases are TGTGCCAGCAGCCCTCGTGTTAGCGGGAACTACAATGAGCAGTTCTTC. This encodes CASSPRVSGNYNEQFF.

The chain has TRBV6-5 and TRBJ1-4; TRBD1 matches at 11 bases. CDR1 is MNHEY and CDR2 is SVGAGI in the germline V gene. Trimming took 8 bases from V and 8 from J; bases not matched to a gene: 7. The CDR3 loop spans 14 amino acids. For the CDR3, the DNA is TGTGCCAGCTGGACAGGGGGCTTGGGAGAAAAACTGTTTTTT. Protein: CASWTGGLGEKLFF.

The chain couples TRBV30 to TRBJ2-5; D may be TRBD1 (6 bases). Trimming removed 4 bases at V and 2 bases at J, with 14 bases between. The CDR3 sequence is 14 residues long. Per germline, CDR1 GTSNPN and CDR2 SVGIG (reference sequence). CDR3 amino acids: CAWTPGQLQETQYF. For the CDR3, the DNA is TGTGCCTGGACCCCCGGACAGTTACAAGAGACCCAGTACTTC.

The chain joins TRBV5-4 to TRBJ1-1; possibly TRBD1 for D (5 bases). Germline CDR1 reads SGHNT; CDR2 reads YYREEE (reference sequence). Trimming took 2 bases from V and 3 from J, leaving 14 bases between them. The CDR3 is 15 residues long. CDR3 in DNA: TGTGCCAGCAGCTTTTGGGTTCGGGGGGACACTGAAGCTTTCTTT. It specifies CASSFWVRGDTEAFF.

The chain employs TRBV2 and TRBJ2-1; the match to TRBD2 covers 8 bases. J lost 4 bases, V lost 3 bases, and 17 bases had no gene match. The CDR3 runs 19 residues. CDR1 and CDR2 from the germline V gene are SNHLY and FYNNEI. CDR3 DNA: TGTGCCAGCAGTGATATCCCTATTGGGACTAGTGCCTCGTACAATGAGCAGTTCTTC. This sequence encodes CASSDIPIGTSASYNEQFF.

CDR3 sequence (DNA): TGTGCCAGCAGTTACCTTGGGACAAAAAACAGATACGAGCAGTACTTC. This sequence encodes CASSYLGTKNRYEQYF. The rearrangement uses TRBV6-5 and TRBJ2-7; D perhaps matches TRBD1 (6 bases). The length of the CDR3 is 16 residues. Trimming cost V 2 bases and J 4 bases, with 18 bases left between them. Germline loops: CDR1 MNHEY, CDR2 SVGAGI.

In nucleotides, the CDR3 is TGTGCCAGCAGCCCAAGGGGGACAGGGAACGAGCAGTACTTC. This encodes CASSPRGTGNEQYF. The chain joins TRBV13 to TRBJ2-7; 9 nucleotides align to TRBD1. Looked up from germline, CDR1 is PRHDT and CDR2 is FYEKMQ (reference sequence). CDR3 length: 14 residues. Trimming at V came to 5 bases and at J to 5 bases, leaving 7 bases not matched to a gene.